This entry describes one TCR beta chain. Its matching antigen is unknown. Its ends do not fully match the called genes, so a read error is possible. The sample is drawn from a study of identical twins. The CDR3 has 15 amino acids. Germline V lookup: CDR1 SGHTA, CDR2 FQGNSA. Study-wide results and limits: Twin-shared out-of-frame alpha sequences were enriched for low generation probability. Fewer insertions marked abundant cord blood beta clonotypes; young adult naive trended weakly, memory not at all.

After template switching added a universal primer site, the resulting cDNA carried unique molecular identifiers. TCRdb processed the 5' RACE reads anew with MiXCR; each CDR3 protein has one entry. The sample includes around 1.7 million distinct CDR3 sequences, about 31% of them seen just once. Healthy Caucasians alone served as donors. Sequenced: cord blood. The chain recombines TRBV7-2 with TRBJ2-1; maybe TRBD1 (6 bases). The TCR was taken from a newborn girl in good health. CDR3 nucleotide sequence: TGTGCCAGCAGCTTAGCCAGGGGCTCCTACAATGGGCAGTTCTTC. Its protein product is CASSLARGSYNGQFF.